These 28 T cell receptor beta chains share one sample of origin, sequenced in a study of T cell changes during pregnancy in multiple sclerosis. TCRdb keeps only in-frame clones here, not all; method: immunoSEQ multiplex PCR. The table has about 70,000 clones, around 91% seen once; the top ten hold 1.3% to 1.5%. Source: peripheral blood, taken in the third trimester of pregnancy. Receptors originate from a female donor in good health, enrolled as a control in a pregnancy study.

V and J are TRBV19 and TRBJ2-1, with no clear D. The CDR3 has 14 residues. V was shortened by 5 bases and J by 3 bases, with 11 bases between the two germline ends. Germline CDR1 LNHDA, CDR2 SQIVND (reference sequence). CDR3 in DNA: TGTGCCAGTAGTCTATCCAGGCACTACAATGAGCAGTTCTTC. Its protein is CASSLSRHYNEQFF.

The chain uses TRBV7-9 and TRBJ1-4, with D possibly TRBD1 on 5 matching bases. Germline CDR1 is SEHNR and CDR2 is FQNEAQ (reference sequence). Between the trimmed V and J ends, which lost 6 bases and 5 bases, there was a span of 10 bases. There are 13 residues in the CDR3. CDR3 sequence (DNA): TGTGCCAGCAGTCTTAAGGGGAATGAAAAACTGTTTTTT. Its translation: CASSLKGNEKLFF.

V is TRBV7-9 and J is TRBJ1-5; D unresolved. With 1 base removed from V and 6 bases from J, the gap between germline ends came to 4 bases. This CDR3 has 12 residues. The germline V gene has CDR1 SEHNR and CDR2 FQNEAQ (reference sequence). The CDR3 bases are TGTGCCAGCAGCTTAGATCGTCAGCCCCAGCATTTT. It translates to CASSLDRQPQHF.

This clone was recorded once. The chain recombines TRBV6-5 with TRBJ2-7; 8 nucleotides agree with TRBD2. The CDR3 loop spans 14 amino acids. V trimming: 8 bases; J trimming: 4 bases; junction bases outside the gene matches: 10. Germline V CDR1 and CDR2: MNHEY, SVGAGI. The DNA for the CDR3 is TGTGCCAGCTCAAACCGCCGGGAGGGATACGAGCAGTACTTC. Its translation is CASSNRREGYEQYF.

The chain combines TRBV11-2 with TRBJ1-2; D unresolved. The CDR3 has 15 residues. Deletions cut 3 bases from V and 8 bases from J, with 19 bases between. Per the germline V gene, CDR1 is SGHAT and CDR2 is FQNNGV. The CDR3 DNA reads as TGTGCCAGCAGCTTCCTCTCCGGGCCCGGGGAGGGCTACACCTTC. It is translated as CASSFLSGPGEGYTF.

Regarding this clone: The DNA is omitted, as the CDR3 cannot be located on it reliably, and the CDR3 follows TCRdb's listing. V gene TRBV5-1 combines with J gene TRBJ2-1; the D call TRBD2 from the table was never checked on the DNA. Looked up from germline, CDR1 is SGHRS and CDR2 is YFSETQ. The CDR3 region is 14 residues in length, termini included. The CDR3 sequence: CASSLVVAAGAWFF.

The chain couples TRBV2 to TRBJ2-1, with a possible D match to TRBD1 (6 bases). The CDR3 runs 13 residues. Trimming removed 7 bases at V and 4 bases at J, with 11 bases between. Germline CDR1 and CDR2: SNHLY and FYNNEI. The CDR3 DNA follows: TGTGCCAGCACTAGGACAGAGTACAATGAGCAGTTCTTC. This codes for CASTRTEYNEQFF.

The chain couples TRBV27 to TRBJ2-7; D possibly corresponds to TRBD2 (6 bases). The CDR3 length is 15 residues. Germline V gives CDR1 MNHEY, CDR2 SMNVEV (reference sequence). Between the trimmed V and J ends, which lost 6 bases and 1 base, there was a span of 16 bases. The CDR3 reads CASRVWGDGSYEQYF. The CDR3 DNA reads TGTGCCAGCAGAGTTTGGGGGGACGGTTCCTACGAGCAGTACTTC.

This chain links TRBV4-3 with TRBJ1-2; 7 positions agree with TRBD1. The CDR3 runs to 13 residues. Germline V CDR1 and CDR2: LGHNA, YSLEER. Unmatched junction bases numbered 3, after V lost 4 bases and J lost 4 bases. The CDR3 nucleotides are TGCGCCAGCAGCCCGGACAGGACCTATGGCTACACCTTC. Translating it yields CASSPDRTYGYTF.

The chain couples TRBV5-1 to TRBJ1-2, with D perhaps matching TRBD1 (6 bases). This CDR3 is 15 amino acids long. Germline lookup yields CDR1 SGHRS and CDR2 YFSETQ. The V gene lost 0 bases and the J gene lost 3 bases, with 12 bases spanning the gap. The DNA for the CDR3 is TGCGCCAGCAGCTTGGGATGGACAGAAGACTATGGCTACACCTTC. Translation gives CASSLGWTEDYGYTF.

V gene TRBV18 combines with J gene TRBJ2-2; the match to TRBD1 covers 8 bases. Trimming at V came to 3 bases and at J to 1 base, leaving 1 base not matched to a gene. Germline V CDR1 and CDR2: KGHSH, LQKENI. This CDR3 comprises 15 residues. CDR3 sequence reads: CASSPGTGNTGELFF. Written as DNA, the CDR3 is TGTGCCAGCTCACCCGGGACAGGGAACACCGGGGAGCTGTTTTTT. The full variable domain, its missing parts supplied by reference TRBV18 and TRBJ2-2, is NAGVMQNPRHLVRRRGQEARLRCSPMKGHSHVYWYRQLPEEGLKFMVYLQKENIIDESGMPKERFSAEFPKEGPSILRIQQVVRGDSAAYFCASSPGTGNTGELFFGEGSRLTVL.

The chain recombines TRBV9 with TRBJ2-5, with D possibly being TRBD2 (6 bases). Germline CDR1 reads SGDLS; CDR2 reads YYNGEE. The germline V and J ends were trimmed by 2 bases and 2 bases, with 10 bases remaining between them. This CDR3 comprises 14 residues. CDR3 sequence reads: CASSVGLEQETQYF. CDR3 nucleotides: TGTGCCAGCAGCGTGGGACTTGAGCAAGAGACCCAGTACTTC.

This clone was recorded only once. The CDR3 spells CASSQEGGVNEKLFF. The CDR3 DNA reads as TGCGCCAGCAGCCAAGAAGGAGGGGTTAATGAAAAACTGTTTTTT. The chain links TRBV4-3 to TRBJ1-4, with a weak D call TRBD1 (5 bases). With 0 bases removed from V and 4 bases from J, the gap between germline ends came to 9 bases. Germline CDR1 reads LGHNA; CDR2 reads YSLEER. This CDR3 is 15 amino acids long.

Written as DNA, the CDR3 is TGTGCCAGCAGCCCAGGGACTCGGGAGGGGGAGCAGTACTTC. Its translation is CASSPGTREGEQYF. J is TRBJ2-7 and V is TRBV7-9; 8 bases line up with TRBD2. Losses at the gene ends were 5 bases for V and 7 bases for J; bases not matched to a gene: 10. Germline CDR1 reads SEHNR; CDR2 reads FQNEAQ (reference sequence). The length of the CDR3 is 14 residues.

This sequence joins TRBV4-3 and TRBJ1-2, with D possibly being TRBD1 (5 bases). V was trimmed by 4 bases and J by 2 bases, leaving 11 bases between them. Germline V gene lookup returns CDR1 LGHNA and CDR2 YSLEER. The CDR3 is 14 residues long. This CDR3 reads CASSPGEGNYGYTF. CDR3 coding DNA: TGCGCCAGCAGCCCCGGGGAGGGGAACTATGGCTACACCTTC.

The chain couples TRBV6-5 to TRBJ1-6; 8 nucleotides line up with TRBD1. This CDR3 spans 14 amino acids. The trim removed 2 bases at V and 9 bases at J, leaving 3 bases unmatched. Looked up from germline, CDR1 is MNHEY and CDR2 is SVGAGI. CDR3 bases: TGTGCCAGCAGTTACGACAGGGGAGGTTCACCCCTCCACTTT. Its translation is CASSYDRGGSPLHF.

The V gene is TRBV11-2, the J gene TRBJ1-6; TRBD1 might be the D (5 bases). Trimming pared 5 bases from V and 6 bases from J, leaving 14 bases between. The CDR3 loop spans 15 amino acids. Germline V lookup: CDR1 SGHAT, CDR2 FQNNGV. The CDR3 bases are TGTGCCAGCAGCCCCTCCCAGGGTCTTAATTCACCCCTCCACTTT. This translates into CASSPSQGLNSPLHF. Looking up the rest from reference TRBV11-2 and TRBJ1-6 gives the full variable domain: EAGVAQSPRYKIIEKRQSVAFWCNPISGHATLYWYQQILGQGPKLLIQFQNNGVVDDSQLPKDRFSAERLKGVDSTLKIQPAKLEDSAVYLCASSPSQGLNSPLHFGNGTRLTVT.

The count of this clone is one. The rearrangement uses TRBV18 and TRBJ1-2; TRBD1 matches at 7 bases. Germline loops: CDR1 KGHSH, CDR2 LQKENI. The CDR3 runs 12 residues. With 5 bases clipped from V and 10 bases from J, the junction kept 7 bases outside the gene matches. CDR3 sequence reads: CASSTGTAYYTF. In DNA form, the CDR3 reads TGTGCCAGCTCAACCGGGACAGCCTACTACACCTTC.

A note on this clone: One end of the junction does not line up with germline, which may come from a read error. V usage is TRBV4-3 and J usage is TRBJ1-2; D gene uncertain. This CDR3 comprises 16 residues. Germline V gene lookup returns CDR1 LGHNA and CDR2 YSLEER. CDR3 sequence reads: CASSQEARGASYGFTF. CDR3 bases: TGCGCCAGCAGCCAAGAAGCCCGGGGAGCCTCCTATGGCTTCACCTTC.

The CDR3 nucleotides are TGTGCCAGCAGCCCACAGGAGGGCTATGGCTACACCTTC. It yields the protein CASSPQEGYGYTF. The genes are TRBV6-1 and TRBJ1-2; weak D call: TRBD1 (5 bases). Trimming took off 6 bases at V and 4 bases at J, with 12 bases between the two ends. This CDR3 comprises 13 residues. Germline CDR1 MNHNS, CDR2 SASEGT.

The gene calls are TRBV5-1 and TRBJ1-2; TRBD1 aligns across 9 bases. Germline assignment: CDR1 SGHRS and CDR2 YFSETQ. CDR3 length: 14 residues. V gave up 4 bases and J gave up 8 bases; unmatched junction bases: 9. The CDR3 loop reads CASSRITGGDGYTF. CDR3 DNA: TGCGCCAGCAGCCGCATTACAGGGGGCGACGGCTACACCTTC. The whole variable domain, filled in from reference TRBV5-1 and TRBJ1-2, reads KAGVTQTPRYLIKTRGQQVTLSCSPISGHRSVSWYQQTPGQGLQFLFEYFSETQRNKGNFPGRFSGRQFSNSRSEMNVSTLELGDSALYLCASSRITGGDGYTFGSGTRLTVV.

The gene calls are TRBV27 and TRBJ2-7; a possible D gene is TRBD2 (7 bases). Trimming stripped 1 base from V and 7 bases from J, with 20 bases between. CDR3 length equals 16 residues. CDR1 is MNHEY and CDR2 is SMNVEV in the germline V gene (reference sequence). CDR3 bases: TGTGCCAGCAGTTTATACGGGGGGCGCACGGATGGGGAGCAGTACTTC. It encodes CASSLYGGRTDGEQYF.

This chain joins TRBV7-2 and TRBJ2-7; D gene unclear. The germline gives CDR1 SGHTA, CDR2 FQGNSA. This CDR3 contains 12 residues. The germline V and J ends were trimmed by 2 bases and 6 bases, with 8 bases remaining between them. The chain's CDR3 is CASSLTRVEQYF. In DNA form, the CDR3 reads TGTGCCAGCAGCTTAACGCGTGTCGAGCAGTACTTC. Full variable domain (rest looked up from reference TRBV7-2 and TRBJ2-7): GAGVSQSPSNKVTEKGKDVELRCDPISGHTALYWYRQSLGQGLEFLIYFQGNSAPDKSGLPSDRFSAERTGGSVSTLTIQRTQQEDSAVYLCASSLTRVEQYFGPGTRLTVT.

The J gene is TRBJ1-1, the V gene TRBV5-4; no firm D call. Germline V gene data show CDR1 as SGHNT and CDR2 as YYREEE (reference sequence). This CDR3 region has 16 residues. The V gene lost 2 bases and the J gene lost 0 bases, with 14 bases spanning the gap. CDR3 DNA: TGTGCCAGCAGCTTTGATGAAAGCCTGATGAACACTGAAGCTTTCTTT. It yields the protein CASSFDESLMNTEAFF.

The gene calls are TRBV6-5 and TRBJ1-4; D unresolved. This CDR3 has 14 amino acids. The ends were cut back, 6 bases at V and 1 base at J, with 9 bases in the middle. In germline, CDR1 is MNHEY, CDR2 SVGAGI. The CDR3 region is CASRAIVTNEKLFF. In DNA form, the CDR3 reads TGTGCCAGCAGGGCAATCGTAACTAATGAAAAACTGTTTTTT.

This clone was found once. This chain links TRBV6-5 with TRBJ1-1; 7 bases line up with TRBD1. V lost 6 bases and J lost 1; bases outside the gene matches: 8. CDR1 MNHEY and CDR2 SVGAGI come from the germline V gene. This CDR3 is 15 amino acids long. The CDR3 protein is CASRGQVRGNTEAFF. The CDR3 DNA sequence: TGTGCCAGCAGAGGACAGGTCAGGGGGAACACTGAAGCTTTCTTT.

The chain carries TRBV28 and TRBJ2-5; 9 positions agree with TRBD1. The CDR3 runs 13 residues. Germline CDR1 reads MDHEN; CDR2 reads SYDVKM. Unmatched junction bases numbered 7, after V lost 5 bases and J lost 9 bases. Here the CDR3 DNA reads TGTGCCAGCAGTCCCGGGACAGGGATTCCCCAGTACTTC. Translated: CASSPGTGIPQYF.

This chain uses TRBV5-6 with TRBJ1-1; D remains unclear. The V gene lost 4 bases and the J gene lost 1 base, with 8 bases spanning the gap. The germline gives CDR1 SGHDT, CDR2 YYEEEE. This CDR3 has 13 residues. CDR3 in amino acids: CASSQTGNTEAFF. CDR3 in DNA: TGTGCCAGCAGCCAGACGGGGAACACTGAAGCTTTCTTT.